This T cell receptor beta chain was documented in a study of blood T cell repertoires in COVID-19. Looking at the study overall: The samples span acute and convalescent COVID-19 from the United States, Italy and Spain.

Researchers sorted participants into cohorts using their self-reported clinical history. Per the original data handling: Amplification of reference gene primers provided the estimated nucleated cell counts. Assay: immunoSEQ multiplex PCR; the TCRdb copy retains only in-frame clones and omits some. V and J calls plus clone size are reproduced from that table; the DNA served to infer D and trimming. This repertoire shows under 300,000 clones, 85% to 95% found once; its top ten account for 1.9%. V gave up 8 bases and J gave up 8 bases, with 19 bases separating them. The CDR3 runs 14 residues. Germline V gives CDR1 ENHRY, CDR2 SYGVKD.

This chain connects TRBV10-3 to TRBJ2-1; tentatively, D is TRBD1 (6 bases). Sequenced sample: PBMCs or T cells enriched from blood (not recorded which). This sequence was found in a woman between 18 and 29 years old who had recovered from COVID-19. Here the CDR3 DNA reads TGTGCCATCGGGGCCGGGACAACGAGGGATGAGCAGTTCTTC. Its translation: CAIGAGTTRDEQFF.